This TCR beta chain was sequenced during a study of Ad26.COV2.S vaccination and SARS-CoV-2 variants. Libraries were prepared by immunoSEQ multiplex PCR; TCRdb keeps only in-frame clonotypes and omits some of them. Of about 480,000 clones in the sample, around 88% are singletons; the top ten hold roughly 13%. This CDR3 contains 15 residues. Germline V CDR1 and CDR2: LGHDT, YNNKEL (reference sequence). V gave up 1 base and J gave up 2 bases; unmatched junction bases: 5. Treatment given: roughly 20 received Ad26.COV2.S at low or high dose, single or two shots; a few received placebo; per-sample allocation not given. Samples came from day 63 after the first vaccine or placebo injection.

The receptor was isolated from a person aged 18-60 years who received the Ad26.COV2.S COVID-19 vaccine or a placebo. The specimen comprised peripheral blood, sampled in a trial of Ad26.COV2.S vaccine versus placebo. This chain links TRBV3-1 (or the pseudogene TRBV3-2) with TRBJ2-7, with 7 nucleotides matching TRBD2. This CDR3 reads CASSQGPSGTYEQYF. CDR3 DNA: TGTGCCAGCAGCCAAGGTCCTAGCGGTACCTACGAGCAGTACTTC.